Listed here is a single TCR beta chain. Its antigen is unidentified. Naive CD8 cells lacked CD45RO and underwent positive selection for CCR7, leaving out terminally differentiated effector memory CD45RA+ cells. This specimen comes from a study of shared clonotypes between healthy human individuals. General observations from the study: It was observed that 4% to 6% of naive CD4 clonotypes were shared across a few donors.

Assay used: immunoSEQ multiplex PCR; TCRdb lists only in-frame clones, some missing. The profile shows some 2 million clones, about 95% of them singletons. The V and J ends lost 10 bases and 2 bases respectively, with 12 bases between them. CDR3 size: 12 residues. CDR1 and CDR2 (germline): MNHNS, SASEGT. J is TRBJ2-7 and V is TRBV6-1; D might be TRBD1 (6 bases). This sequence originates from a man aged 18 to 30 in good health. Material for sequencing was naive CD8+ T cells sorted from blood. This chain's CDR3 is CAIRDTAYEQYF. The CDR3 nucleotides are TGTGCCATCCGGGACACGGCCTACGAGCAGTACTTC.